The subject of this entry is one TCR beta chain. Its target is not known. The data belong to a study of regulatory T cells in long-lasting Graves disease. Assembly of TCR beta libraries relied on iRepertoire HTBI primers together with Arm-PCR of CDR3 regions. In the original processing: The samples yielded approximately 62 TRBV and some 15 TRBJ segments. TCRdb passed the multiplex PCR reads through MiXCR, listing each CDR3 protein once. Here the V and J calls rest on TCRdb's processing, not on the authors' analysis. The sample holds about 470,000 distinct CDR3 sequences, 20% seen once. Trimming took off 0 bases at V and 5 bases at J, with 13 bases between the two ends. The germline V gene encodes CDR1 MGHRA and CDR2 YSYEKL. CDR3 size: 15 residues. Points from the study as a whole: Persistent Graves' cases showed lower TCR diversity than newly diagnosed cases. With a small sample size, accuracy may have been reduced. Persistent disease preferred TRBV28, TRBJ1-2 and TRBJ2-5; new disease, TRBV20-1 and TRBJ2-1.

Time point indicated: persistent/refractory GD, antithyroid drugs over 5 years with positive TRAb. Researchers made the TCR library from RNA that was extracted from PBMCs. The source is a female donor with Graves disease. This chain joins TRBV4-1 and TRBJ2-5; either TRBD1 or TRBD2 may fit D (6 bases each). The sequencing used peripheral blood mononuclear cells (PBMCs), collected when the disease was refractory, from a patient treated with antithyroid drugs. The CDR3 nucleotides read TGCGCCAGCAGCCAAGATAGGGGGGTGGCGGAGACCCAGTACTTC. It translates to CASSQDRGVAETQYF.